The 23 T cell receptor beta chains given below trace back to one sample, sequenced in a study of blood T cell repertoires in COVID-19. Sequencing used immunoSEQ multiplex PCR; TCRdb keeps in-frame clones, though not all of them. The sample includes 200,000 to 300,000 clones, 70% to 90% of them seen just once. The sequenced sample consisted of PBMCs or T cells enriched from blood (not recorded which). The receptors derive from a woman aged 40-49 years with acute COVID-19.

V usage is TRBV5-1 and J usage is TRBJ2-1; 10 bases fit TRBD2. Trimming took 0 bases from V and 0 from J; bases not matched to a gene: 9. Germline V CDR1 and CDR2: SGHRS, YFSETQ. This CDR3 contains 19 residues. The CDR3 DNA sequence: TGCGCCAGCAGCTTGGTAGTGACTAGCGGGTCCAGCTCCTACAATGAGCAGTTCTTC. It translates to CASSLVVTSGSSSYNEQFF.

The chain recombines TRBV12-3 or TRBV12-4 with TRBJ1-1, with D possibly being TRBD1 (5 bases). The CDR3 length is 13 residues. Trimming took 6 bases from V and 2 from J, leaving 10 bases between them. CDR3 DNA sequence: TGTGCCAGCAGCTATACAGGCAACACTGAAGCTTTCTTT. This gives the protein CASSYTGNTEAFF.

This clone was seen only once. The chain joins TRBV29-1 to TRBJ2-3; D is unresolved. CDR3 length: 14 amino acids. The V end was cut by 4 bases, the J end by 4 bases, with 15 bases between. Germline V CDR1 and CDR2: SQVTM, ANQGSEA. CDR3 region: CSVVQVAVPDTQYF. DNA for the CDR3: TGCAGCGTTGTACAAGTCGCGGTCCCAGATACGCAGTATTTT.

The chain is built from TRBV28 and TRBJ2-5; D uncertain. The V end lost 3 bases, the J end lost 5 bases, and 13 bases lay between the germline ends. CDR3 length: 14 residues. CDR1 is MDHEN and CDR2 is SYDVKM in the germline V gene. The chain's CDR3 is CASSFSLERETQYF. In DNA, the CDR3 is TGTGCCAGCAGTTTCTCCCTAGAAAGGGAGACCCAGTACTTC.

The gene calls are TRBV11-2 and TRBJ1-4; D perhaps matches TRBD1 (5 bases). The CDR3 consists of 15 residues. V lost 1 base and J 10 bases, leaving 16 bases between the germline ends. Per germline, CDR1 SGHAT and CDR2 FQNNGV. The CDR3 reads CASSLVGTDGGKLFF. The CDR3 coding sequence is TGTGCCAGCAGCTTAGTAGGGACTGACGGTGGAAAACTGTTTTTT.

CDR3 residues: CASRGVREGEAFF. In nucleotides, the CDR3 is TGTGCCAGCAGGGGTGTTCGGGAGGGTGAAGCTTTCTTT. The V call is TRBV2, the J call TRBJ1-1; no clear D. CDR1 is SNHLY and CDR2 is FYNNEI in the germline V gene. This CDR3 comprises 13 residues. Trimming took 6 bases from V and 7 from J, leaving 15 bases between them. The full variable domain, in which reference TRBV2 and TRBJ1-1 provide the parts outside the CDR3, is EPEVTQTPSHQVTQMGQEVILRCVPISNHLYFYWYRQILGQKVEFLVSFYNNEISEKSEIFDDQFSVERPDGSNFTLKIRSTKLEDSAMYFCASRGVREGEAFFGQGTRLTVV.

The rearrangement joins TRBV19 to TRBJ2-7; TRBD1 matches at 8 bases. Losses at the gene ends were 4 bases for V and 2 bases for J; bases not matched to a gene: 4. Germline CDR1 reads LNHDA; CDR2 reads SQIVND (reference sequence). The CDR3 runs 14 residues. CDR3 loop: CASSTGQDPYEQYF. CDR3 DNA: TGTGCCAGTAGTACGGGACAGGACCCCTACGAGCAGTACTTC.

J is TRBJ2-7 and V is TRBV2; possible D gene TRBD1, 6 bases. The CDR3 is made up of 13 amino acids. The germline gives CDR1 SNHLY, CDR2 FYNNEI. V lost 5 bases and J lost 4, with 12 bases in between. CDR3 loop: CASSFTGSYEQYF. The CDR3 nucleotides are TGTGCCAGCAGTTTTACAGGGTCTTACGAGCAGTACTTC.

The chain has TRBV5-4 and TRBJ2-2; 12 positions agree with TRBD2. The CDR3 totals 17 residues. Trimming took 0 bases from V and 7 from J; bases not matched to a gene: 7. Germline V gene sequence: CDR1 SGHNT, CDR2 YYREEE (reference sequence). The CDR3 DNA sequence: TGTGCCAGCAGCTTGGCAGCTAGCGGGAGGGCCATCGGGGAGCTGTTTTTT. Its translation: CASSLAASGRAIGELFF.

This sequence joins TRBV27 and TRBJ1-6; weak D call: TRBD1 (6 bases). The germline V gene has CDR1 MNHEY and CDR2 SMNVEV (reference sequence). The CDR3 loop spans 17 amino acids. V was shortened by 4 bases and J by 9 bases, with 22 bases between the two germline ends. CDR3 in amino acids: CASSSRQAPHPGSPLHF. The CDR3 coding sequence is TGTGCCAGCAGTTCCAGACAGGCACCCCATCCGGGTTCACCCCTCCACTTT.

The chain uses TRBV9 and TRBJ1-1; 7 nucleotides match TRBD1. This CDR3 contains 14 residues. Germline CDR1 and CDR2: SGDLS and YYNGEE. The V gene end was trimmed by 4 bases and the J gene end by 1 base; junction bases not matched to a gene: 4. The CDR3 region has the DNA TGTGCCAGCAGCTCCTCAGGGGGGAACACTGAAGCTTTCTTT. Translating it yields CASSSSGGNTEAFF.

The chain links TRBV2 to TRBJ1-5, with TRBD1 matching 7 bases. The CDR3 is 15 amino acids. The V and J ends lost 5 bases and 3 bases, in that order; junction bases with no gene match: 7. Germline assignment: CDR1 SNHLY and CDR2 FYNNEI. CDR3 in DNA: TGTGCCAGCAGTAAAGACAGGGCCCACAATCAGCCCCAGCATTTT. Encoded protein: CASSKDRAHNQPQHF.

The genes are TRBV5-5 and TRBJ2-7; maybe TRBD1 (6 bases). The CDR3 runs 13 residues. Trimming took off 4 bases at V and 4 bases at J, with 12 bases between the two ends. The V gene's germline CDR1 is SGHKS and CDR2 YYEKEE (reference sequence). As DNA, the CDR3 is TGTGCCAGCAGCACTCTACAGGGTTACGAGCAGTACTTC. It encodes CASSTLQGYEQYF. Full variable domain (rest looked up from reference TRBV5-5 and TRBJ2-7): DAGVTQSPTHLIKTRGQQVTLRCSPISGHKSVSWYQQVLGQGPQFIFQYYEKEERGRGNFPDRFSARQFPNYSSELNVNALLLGDSALYLCASSTLQGYEQYFGPGTRLTVT.

This clone was counted once. The chain has TRBV6-1 and TRBJ2-5; weak D call: TRBD1 (6 bases). Trimming pared 1 base from V and 4 bases from J, leaving 28 bases between. Germline V gene sequence: CDR1 MNHNS, CDR2 SASEGT. This CDR3 region has 20 residues. The CDR3 nucleotides read TGTGCCAGCAGTGAAGATGGGGACCTCCGTAGGGGGTCTCTCCCAGAGACCCAGTACTTC. Translated, it gives CASSEDGDLRRGSLPETQYF.

The chain joins TRBV19 to TRBJ2-2; possible D gene TRBD1, 5 bases. Per the germline V gene, CDR1 is LNHDA and CDR2 is SQIVND (reference sequence). CDR3 length equals 15 residues. Trimming shortened V by 3 bases and J by 1 base, and 9 bases separated the two germline ends. The CDR3 DNA sequence: TGTGCCAGTAGTATCCCGACAGTGAACACCGGGGAGCTGTTTTTT. It specifies CASSIPTVNTGELFF.

This clone appeared a few times. V is TRBV19 and J is TRBJ2-1; a weak D match, TRBD2 (5 bases). The germline gives CDR1 LNHDA, CDR2 SQIVND (reference sequence). The CDR3 runs to 16 residues. The V and J ends lost 10 bases and 0 bases respectively, with 19 bases between them. The CDR3 here is CAINTPGESSYNEQFF. The CDR3 nucleotides are TGTGCCATAAACACCCCCGGGGAGAGCTCCTACAATGAGCAGTTCTTC.

This chain links TRBV9 with TRBJ2-7; unclear D gene. V was shortened by 0 bases and J by 2 bases, with 9 bases between the two germline ends. CDR3 length equals 14 residues. The germline V gene has CDR1 SGDLS and CDR2 YYNGEE. This chain's CDR3 is CASSVAPTAYEQYF. In DNA, the CDR3 is TGTGCCAGCAGCGTAGCTCCCACAGCCTACGAGCAGTACTTC. The entire variable domain, with the rest obtained from reference TRBV9 and TRBJ2-7, is as follows: DSGVTQTPKHLITATGQRVTLRCSPRSGDLSVYWYQQSLDQGLQFLIQYYNGEERAKGNILERFSAQQFPDLHSELNLSSLELGDSALYFCASSVAPTAYEQYFGPGTRLTVT.

The chain links TRBV18 to TRBJ2-2, with a possible D match to TRBD1 (6 bases). V was clipped by 3 bases and J by 4 bases, with 15 bases between them. Per the germline V gene, CDR1 is KGHSH and CDR2 is LQKENI. The CDR3 loop spans 16 amino acids. This CDR3 reads CASSPSSGTPTGELFF. Written as DNA, the CDR3 is TGTGCCAGCTCACCGTCCTCGGGGACACCCACCGGGGAGCTGTTTTTT. The complete variable domain, with remaining parts taken from reference TRBV18 and TRBJ2-2, reads NAGVMQNPRHLVRRRGQEARLRCSPMKGHSHVYWYRQLPEEGLKFMVYLQKENIIDESGMPKERFSAEFPKEGPSILRIQQVVRGDSAAYFCASSPSSGTPTGELFFGEGSRLTVL.

V is TRBV2 and J is TRBJ2-1, with TRBD1 matching 9 bases. Germline CDR1 and CDR2: SNHLY and FYNNEI. Trimming cost V 8 bases and J 8 bases; bases outside gene matches: 7. This CDR3 has 13 residues. CDR3 coding DNA: TGTGCCAGCGGGGACAGGGCAGGGGATGAGCAGTTCTTC. Translated, it gives CASGDRAGDEQFF.

The chain joins TRBV30 to TRBJ1-5; D uncertain. Trimming removed 0 bases from V and 2 bases from J, with 8 bases in between. Germline-derived CDR1 and CDR2 are GTSNPN and SVGIG (reference sequence). CDR3 length: 14 amino acids. Here the CDR3 reads CAWSVGQGNQPQHF. CDR3 nucleotides: TGTGCCTGGAGTGTTGGCCAGGGCAATCAGCCCCAGCATTTT. Together with reference TRBV30 and TRBJ1-5, the CDR3 gives the full variable domain: SQTIHQWPATLVQPVGSPLSLECTVEGTSNPNLYWYRQAAGRGLQLLFYSVGIGQISSEVPQNLSASRPQDRQFILSSKKLLLSDSGFYLCAWSVGQGNQPQHFGDGTRLSIL.

This clone was seen only once. The V call is TRBV27, the J call TRBJ1-2; the D gene is possibly TRBD1 (5 bases). Trimming took 3 bases from V and 2 from J, leaving 7 bases between them. CDR3 length: 13 residues. Germline V gene sequence: CDR1 MNHEY, CDR2 SMNVEV (reference sequence). The CDR3 protein is CASSFHRNYGYTF. The CDR3 coding sequence is TGTGCCAGCAGTTTCCACAGGAACTATGGCTACACCTTC.

The chain couples TRBV19 to TRBJ2-7; no clear D. The V gene's germline CDR1 is LNHDA and CDR2 SQIVND (reference sequence). This CDR3 is 14 amino acids long. V was pared by 5 bases and J by 3 bases, with 14 bases between. CDR3 sequence (DNA): TGTGCCAGTAGTTTCTTTCCAGGAAACTACGAGCAGTACTTC. Translated: CASSFFPGNYEQYF.

This chain joins TRBV19 and TRBJ1-4; 8 bases are a match to TRBD1. Germline values: CDR1 LNHDA, CDR2 SQIVND (reference sequence). This CDR3 spans 14 amino acids. Trimming cost V 3 bases and J 8 bases; bases outside gene matches: 5. CDR3 DNA: TGTGCCAGTAGTATTGGACAGGGATCGGAAAAACTGTTTTTT. It encodes CASSIGQGSEKLFF.